This TCR beta chain was captured by sequencing in a study of blood T cell repertoires in COVID-19. Study overall: There were acute and convalescent COVID-19 samples, and they came from the United States, Italy and Spain. Sources were T cells, B-cell-depleted T cells, or PBMCs; the material itself was cDNA or gDNA.

As originally analysed: Using reference gene primer amplification, nucleated cell counts were estimated. Clones were sequenced by immunoSEQ multiplex PCR, and TCRdb holds only the in-frame ones, with some missing. The V and J calls and the clone size are those of that table, but D and trimming were determined from the DNA. The sample holds a few hundred thousand clones, 80% to 85% seen once. Trimming removed 1 base at V and 8 bases at J, with 12 bases between. Germline CDR1 SGHKS, CDR2 YYEKEE (reference sequence). The CDR3 contains 14 residues. The V call is TRBV5-5, the J call TRBJ1-4, with a tentative D call TRBD1 (6 bases). The receptor was isolated from a man aged 25-45 years with active or convalescent COVID-19. Material: peripheral blood. CDR3 sequence (DNA): TGTGCCAGCAGCTTGACAGGGTGGTTCGAAAAACTGTTTTTT. This translates into CASSLTGWFEKLFF.